A single sample gave rise to the 26 T cell receptor beta chains below, sequenced in a study of regulatory T cells in long-lasting Graves disease. Time point indicated: newly diagnosed GD, antithyroid drugs for less than 3 months. PBMCs were the source of the RNA used for TCR sequencing. Investigators prepared the TCR beta libraries by applying iRepertoire HTBI primers and Arm-PCR of CDR3 regions. Each CDR3 protein is one row after TCRdb ran MiXCR on the multiplex PCR reads. The sample contains 530,000 or so distinct CDR3 sequences, approximately 13% of which appear only once. These data also featured in a second study, about T cells in Graves' hyperthyroidism and ophthalmopathy.

Sequences were derived from peripheral blood mononuclear cells (PBMCs), sampled at new diagnosis, from a patient treated with antithyroid drugs. These receptors originate from a man between 25 and 39 years old with Graves disease.

This clonotype has ten or more counts. The V and J genes are TRBV29-1 and TRBJ1-2; unclear D gene. V shed 5 bases and J shed 5 bases, with 15 bases lying between them. Germline lookup yields CDR1 SQVTM and CDR2 ANQGSEA. The CDR3 spans 13 residues. CDR3 nucleotides: TGCAGCGTTTCGTTCATGGGGAGGTATGGCTACACCTTC. Protein: CSVSFMGRYGYTF.

Many counts were recorded for this clonotype. The CDR3 nucleotides are TGTGCCAGCAGCGGGGGGACTAGCGGAGAGACCCAGTACTTC. It specifies CASSGGTSGETQYF. The chain employs TRBV9 and TRBJ2-5; 11 nucleotides match TRBD2. With V trimmed by 3 bases and J by 4 bases, 2 bases remained unmatched. Germline assignment: CDR1 SGDLS and CDR2 YYNGEE. The CDR3 extends over 14 amino acids.

The rearrangement uses TRBV24-1 and TRBJ2-3, with TRBD2 matching 8 bases. CDR1 and CDR2 from the germline V gene are KGHDR and SFDVKD. The V segment lost 4 bases and the J segment 4 bases; nucleotides outside the gene matches: 3. This CDR3 region has 14 residues. The CDR3 loop is CATSDSGLADTQYF. CDR3 DNA: TGTGCCACCAGTGACTCGGGACTAGCAGATACGCAGTATTTT.

Many counts were recorded for this clonotype. This chain links TRBV2 with TRBJ2-7; D is undetermined. With 7 bases removed from V and 2 bases from J, the gap between germline ends came to 12 bases. The germline gives CDR1 SNHLY, CDR2 FYNNEI. The CDR3 consists of 13 residues. The CDR3 loop is CASIPQNAYEQYF. CDR3 DNA: TGTGCCAGCATCCCACAGAATGCCTACGAGCAGTACTTC.

The genes are TRBV24-1 and TRBJ2-7; maybe TRBD1 (6 bases). The CDR3 sequence is 16 residues long. Germline values: CDR1 KGHDR, CDR2 SFDVKD. The V end was cut by 3 bases, the J end by 3 bases, with 17 bases between. CDR3 in DNA: TGTGCCACCAGTGATCACGGACAGACCGGAGGCTACGAGCAGTACTTC. This codes for CATSDHGQTGGYEQYF.

The chain couples TRBV5-4 to TRBJ2-1; TRBD2 aligns across 12 bases. V lost 3 bases, J lost 4 bases, and 14 bases stayed unmatched. CDR1 and CDR2 from the germline V gene are SGHNT and YYREEE (reference sequence). CDR3 length: 19 residues. DNA of the CDR3: TGTGCCAGCAGCTCGGGACTAGCGGGCTTGATTCGGGGTTACAATGAGCAGTTCTTC. This encodes CASSSGLAGLIRGYNEQFF.

The V gene is TRBV30, the J gene TRBJ2-6, with D perhaps matching TRBD2 (5 bases). V shed 0 bases and J shed 2 bases, with 8 bases lying between them. In germline, CDR1 is GTSNPN, CDR2 SVGIG (reference sequence). This CDR3 spans 15 amino acids. The CDR3 DNA sequence: TGTGCCTGGAGTGTAATCGGGGCTGGGGCCAACGTCCTGACTTTC. Protein product: CAWSVIGAGANVLTF.

The chain employs TRBV7-2 and TRBJ1-6; no clear D. CDR1 SGHTA and CDR2 FQGNSA come from the germline V gene. The V end was cut by 8 bases, the J end by 0 bases, with 14 bases between. CDR3 length: 16 amino acids. The CDR3 DNA reads as TGTGCCAGCTTGGACGCCCCGAGCTCCTATAATTCACCCCTCCACTTT. Protein: CASLDAPSSYNSPLHF.

The genes are TRBV12-5 and TRBJ2-7, with TRBD1 matching over 7 bases. This CDR3 comprises 13 residues. V lost 4 bases to trimming and J lost 3 bases; unmatched junction nucleotides: 3. Germline lookup yields CDR1 LGHNT and CDR2 FRNRAP. CDR3 in DNA: TGTGCTAGTGGTTCACGGGACAGCTACGAGCAGTACTTC. Amino acids: CASGSRDSYEQYF.

In its sample, this clonotype was seen many times. CDR3 protein: CASSRVTGVEQYF. The CDR3 region has the DNA TGCGCCAGCAGTAGAGTGACGGGAGTTGAGCAGTACTTC. The chain combines TRBV5-1 with TRBJ2-7; TRBD2 might be the D (6 bases). V lost 5 bases to trimming and J lost 7 bases, with 16 bases between them. This CDR3 is built from 13 residues. Germline CDR1 and CDR2: SGHRS and YFSETQ. Using reference TRBV5-1 and TRBJ2-7 for the parts outside the CDR3, the full variable domain is KAGVTQTPRYLIKTRGQQVTLSCSPISGHRSVSWYQQTPGQGLQFLFEYFSETQRNKGNFPGRFSGRQFSNSRSEMNVSTLELGDSALYLCASSRVTGVEQYFGPGTRLTVT.

A remark on this clonotype: One base separates it from a far larger clone, so it is likely a read error. This rearrangement joins TRBV2 to TRBJ2-7, with TRBD1 matching 7 bases. The J segment lost 0 bases and the V segment lost 7 bases, leaving 6 bases of the junction unmatched. Germline assignment: CDR1 SNHLY and CDR2 FYNNEI. The CDR3 loop spans 14 amino acids. The CDR3 DNA reads TGTGCCAGCAACCCTAGGGACAGCTCCTACGAGCAGTACTTC. This encodes CASNPRDSSYEQYF.

This clonotype has ten or more counts. V and J are TRBV5-6 and TRBJ1-4, with D hard to call. Germline V gene lookup returns CDR1 SGHDT and CDR2 YYEEEE. This CDR3 comprises 12 residues. V was cut by 6 bases and J by 5 bases, with 8 bases left in between. The CDR3 loop is CASNEGNEKLFF. The CDR3 bases are TGTGCCAGCAATGAGGGAAATGAAAAACTGTTTTTT.

This clonotype was detected ten times or more. V usage is TRBV7-8 and J usage is TRBJ1-1; D is uncertain. The CDR3 is 12 amino acids. CDR1 is SGHVS, CDR2 FQNEAQ, per germline. Between the trimmed V and J ends, which lost 6 bases and 2 bases, there was a span of 7 bases. The CDR3 reads CASRSHNTEAFF. The DNA for the CDR3 is TGTGCCAGCAGAAGCCATAACACTGAAGCTTTCTTT.

Points on this clonotype: This may be a read error: a much more frequent sequence differs by one nucleotide. V usage is TRBV5-4 and J usage is TRBJ2-7; 8 bases are shared with TRBD2. Germline V gene data show CDR1 as SGHNT and CDR2 as YYREEE (reference sequence). The CDR3 runs 14 residues. V was pared by 0 bases and J by 6 bases, with 5 bases of the junction left unmatched. CDR3 loop: CASSLVPSGCEQYF. The CDR3 bases are TGTGCCAGCAGCTTGGTACCTAGCGGGTGCGAGCAGTACTTC.

This clonotype was seen a single time. Written as DNA, the CDR3 is TGTGCCAGCAGTACCCGGTGGGCTAGCGGGAGGGCTAGCACAGATACGCAGTATTTT. Encoded protein: CASSTRWASGRASTDTQYF. The chain recombines TRBV28 with TRBJ2-3; 12 bases match TRBD2. Germline V CDR1 and CDR2: MDHEN, SYDVKM. V gave up 5 bases and J gave up 0 bases; unmatched junction bases: 12. The length of the CDR3 is 19 residues.

This clonotype was observed many times. The chain recombines TRBV12-3 or TRBV12-4 with TRBJ2-7; D is tentatively TRBD1 or TRBD2 (5 bases each). Deletions cut 5 bases from V and 1 base from J, with 12 bases between. The CDR3 contains 14 residues. The CDR3 here is CASSHVGGSYEQYF. The CDR3 region has the DNA TGTGCCAGCAGTCATGTTGGGGGATCCTACGAGCAGTACTTC.

This clonotype appeared many times. The junction departs from the called germline gene at one end, perhaps through a read error. The chain combines TRBV3-1 with TRBJ2-5; D may be TRBD2 (6 bases). CDR1 is LGHDT, CDR2 YNNKEL, per germline (reference sequence). This CDR3 spans 12 amino acids. CDR3 nucleotide sequence: TGTGCCAGCAGCCAATCAATACTAGCAAGGGACTTC. Protein sequence: CASSQSILARDF.

This clonotype came up many times. This sequence joins TRBV20-1 and TRBJ1-5; D perhaps matches TRBD1 (5 bases). V was shortened by 5 bases and J by 5 bases, with 13 bases between the two germline ends. CDR1 is DFQATT, CDR2 SNEGSKA, per germline (reference sequence). This CDR3 has 13 residues. The CDR3 loop is CSAERGEDQPQHF. CDR3 sequence (DNA): TGCAGTGCTGAACGGGGGGAGGATCAGCCCCAGCATTTT.

This clonotype showed up just a few times. V and J are TRBV27 and TRBJ1-1; no reliable D call. The CDR3 is 13 amino acids. Trimming removed 7 bases at V and 2 bases at J, with 11 bases between. Germline lookup yields CDR1 MNHEY and CDR2 SMNVEV (reference sequence). The CDR3 loop is CASTGASNTEAFF. The CDR3 bases are TGTGCCAGCACGGGAGCTAGTAACACTGAAGCTTTCTTT.

This clonotype was seen at least ten times. This chain joins TRBV7-9 and TRBJ1-2, with D possibly being TRBD1 (6 bases). CDR1 SEHNR and CDR2 FQNEAQ come from the germline V gene (reference sequence). The CDR3 sequence is 15 residues long. V was clipped by 3 bases and J by 4 bases, with 15 bases between them. CDR3 DNA: TGTGCCAGCAGCTTCGCAGGGGATCTCTTCTATGGCTACACCTTC. Encoded protein: CASSFAGDLFYGYTF.

This clonotype was picked up a small number of times. This chain connects TRBV19 to TRBJ2-1, with D unresolved. Judging by the DNA end, TRBJ2-3 fits better; the J call may be wrong. The germline gives CDR1 LNHDA, CDR2 SQIVND (reference sequence). This CDR3 contains 17 residues. Here the CDR3 reads CASNPIRTPSTTDTQYF. CDR3 nucleotide sequence: TGTGCCAGTAATCCCATCCGGACCCCGAGCACGACAGATACGCAGTATTTT.

This clonotype has at least ten counts. This chain links TRBV6-1 with TRBJ2-7; TRBD1 matches 10 bases. This CDR3 is built from 15 residues. The germline V gene encodes CDR1 MNHNS and CDR2 SASEGT. V was pared by 1 base and J by 4 bases, with 4 bases of the junction left unmatched. The CDR3 DNA reads TGTGCCAGCAGTGAAGGGACAGGGGGGATTTACGAGCAGTACTTC. It specifies CASSEGTGGIYEQYF.

At least ten counts were recorded for this clonotype. This chain links TRBV3-1 with TRBJ2-7; no clear D. This CDR3 contains 14 residues. V was pared by 7 bases and J by 0 bases, with 13 bases between. CDR1 and CDR2 from the germline V gene are LGHDT and YNNKEL (reference sequence). This chain's CDR3 is CASTDGVGSYEQYF. CDR3 coding DNA: TGTGCCAGCACCGATGGAGTCGGCTCCTACGAGCAGTACTTC.

This clonotype was seen repeatedly, ten times or more. This chain links TRBV20-1 with TRBJ1-5; D not resolved. Trimming removed 6 bases from V and 6 bases from J, with 24 bases in between. Germline V gene data show CDR1 as DFQATT and CDR2 as SNEGSKA (reference sequence). The CDR3 extends over 16 amino acids. The CDR3 bases are TGCAGTGCGGGGAGACGCGGTCCCCACCTCGGTCAGCCCCAGCATTTT. Amino acids: CSAGRRGPHLGQPQHF.

The chain joins TRBV2 to TRBJ2-1; TRBD1 agrees at 7 bases. Trimming cost V 6 bases and J 1 base; bases outside gene matches: 6. This CDR3 has 15 amino acids. Germline values: CDR1 SNHLY, CDR2 FYNNEI. This CDR3 reads CASRTGSGSYNEQFF. For the CDR3, the DNA is TGTGCCAGCAGGACAGGGAGTGGGTCCTACAATGAGCAGTTCTTC.

The chain links TRBV5-1 to TRBJ1-3, with TRBD1 as a possible D gene (5 bases). Germline V lookup: CDR1 SGHRS, CDR2 YFSETQ. The CDR3 runs to 17 residues. The V gene lost 0 bases and the J gene lost 0 bases, with 13 bases spanning the gap. CDR3 DNA: TGCGCCAGCAGCTTGGGAGGGGACCCTCGCTCTGGAAACACCATATATTTT. This encodes CASSLGGDPRSGNTIYF.